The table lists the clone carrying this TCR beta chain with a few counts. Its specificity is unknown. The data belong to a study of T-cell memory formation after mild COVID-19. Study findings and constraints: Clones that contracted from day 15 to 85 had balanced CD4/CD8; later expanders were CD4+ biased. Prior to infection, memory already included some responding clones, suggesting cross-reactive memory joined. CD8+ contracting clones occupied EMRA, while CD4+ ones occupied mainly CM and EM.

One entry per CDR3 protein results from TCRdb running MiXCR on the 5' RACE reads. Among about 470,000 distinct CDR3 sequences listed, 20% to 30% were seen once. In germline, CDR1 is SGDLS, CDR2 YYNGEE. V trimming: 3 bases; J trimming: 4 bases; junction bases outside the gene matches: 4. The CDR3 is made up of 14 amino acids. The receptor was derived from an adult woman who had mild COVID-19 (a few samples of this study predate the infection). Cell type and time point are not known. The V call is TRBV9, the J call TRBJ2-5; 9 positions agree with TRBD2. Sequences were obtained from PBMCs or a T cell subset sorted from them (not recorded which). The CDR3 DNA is TGTGCCAGCAGCGCGACTAGCGGCGGAGAGACCCAGTACTTC. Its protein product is CASSATSGGETQYF. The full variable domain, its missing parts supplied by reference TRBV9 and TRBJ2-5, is DSGVTQTPKHLITATGQRVTLRCSPRSGDLSVYWYQQSLDQGLQFLIQYYNGEERAKGNILERFSAQQFPDLHSELNLSSLELGDSALYFCASSATSGGETQYFGPGTRLLVL.